This T cell receptor (beta chain) was recorded in a study of blood T cell repertoires in COVID-19 (dated by TCRdb to between 2020 and 2021). A note on the overall study: The collaborator samples originated in the United States, Italy and Spain and spanned the acute and convalescent phases of COVID-19. The repertoires were made available in a free public database intended to serve as a resource for research on the immune response to SARS-CoV-2. Sample metadata almost always included a de-identified subject ID, COVID-19 status, age in years and sex. The samples were drawn from the first 160 participants of the ongoing ImmuneRACE study and from some 1,300 subjects provided by 6 global collaborators. Where available, HLA class I and class II types were obtained from metadata supplied by the sample provider rather than from assay-based typing. The prospective study material was composed of cDNA or gDNA derived from T cells, B-cell-depleted T cells, or PBMCs. The dataset comprised deeply sampled blood TCRbeta repertoires from subjects exposed to, actively infected with, or recovered from COVID-19. What the study reported, not specific to this receptor: How much clinical and demographic metadata was included differed by source and by participant, and the metadata was provided uncurated.

As regards this clone: Its cognate antigen has yet to be identified. Per-base quality was not reported, and no clone a single base away is much larger than it.

CDR1 is given as SGHDT and CDR2 as YYEEEE, both from the germline V gene. The CDR3 measures 19 amino acids from cysteine to phenylalanine. The sequence is cut down to CDR3 DNA, 57 bases in frame from base 1. Deletion took 0 bases off V and 6 bases off J, with a span of 24 bases between the germline ends. TCRbeta CDR3 regions were amplified from genomic DNA by means of the immunoSEQ Assay, a bias-controlled multiplex PCR. From the authors' description of their analysis: Nucleated cell counts per sample were estimated from amplification of reference gene primers within the assay. To quantify the absolute abundance of each unique TCRbeta CDR3 rearrangement, sequence reads were collapsed and filtered. Productive Simpson clonality was computed per sample as the square root of Simpson's diversity index over productive rearrangements. TCRdb mirrors the immuneACCESS table, restricted to in-frame sequences. Some clones are absent from its copies; in checked studies, under half trace to an unresolved V gene, and the reason for the others is unknown. Clone size and the V and J calls come from that table; the DNA yielded D and trimming. The sample includes about 93,000 clones, with 70% to 80% observed a single time. In total, the top ten clones hold approximately 15% of the sample.

Each collaborating institution followed its own protocols to collect whole blood in K2EDTA tubes. For TCRbeta analysis, collaborators shipped samples in one of three forms: frozen whole blood, isolated PBMCs, or DNA extracted from either of those sample types. This sequence uses TRBV5-6 and TRBJ2-2; TRBD2 is a weak D gene call, 6 bases matching. The sequencing input was peripheral blood. This TCR derives from a human donor in a cohort sampled during active COVID-19. The CDR3 amino acid sequence is: CASSLVLMGLARTSGELFF. The DNA sequence is TGTGCCAGCAGCTTGGTATTAATGGGGCTAGCGAGGACCTCCGGGGAGCTGTTTTTT.